The 9 T cell receptor beta chains presented below share a single source sample, sequenced in a study of control samples from healthy donors and cancer patients. Produced via immunoSEQ multiplex PCR; TCRdb's table is partial and in-frame only. The sample lists about 110,000 clones, 83% occurring once. What was sequenced was blood. The receptor set was obtained from a woman in her forties or fifties in good health.

The chain uses TRBV6-6 and TRBJ2-1, with TRBD1 matching 7 bases. This CDR3 contains 13 residues. From germline, CDR1 is MNHNY and CDR2 SVGAGI (reference sequence). V dropped 2 bases and J dropped 5; count of bases not matched to a gene: 0. The CDR3 DNA follows: TGTGCCAGCAGTTACAGGGGGCACAATGAGCAGTTCTTC. Protein sequence: CASSYRGHNEQFF.

CDR3 bases: TGTGCCTCCCGACAGGGCCTCGACGGGGAGCTGTTTTTT. Translation gives CASRQGLDGELFF. V is TRBV19 and J is TRBJ2-2; 7 positions agree with TRBD1. Trimming took 11 bases from V and 7 from J; bases not matched to a gene: 10. The germline CDR1 and CDR2 sequences are LNHDA and SQIVND (reference sequence). The CDR3 length is 13 residues.

The rearrangement uses TRBV5-1 and TRBJ1-1, with 8 bases matching TRBD1. This CDR3 contains 16 residues. Germline-derived CDR1 and CDR2 are SGHRS and YFSETQ. V shed 4 bases and J 0 bases; nucleotides not matched to a gene: 8. The DNA of the CDR3 is TGCGCCAGCAGCATCGGGACAGGCCCTATGAACACTGAAGCTTTCTTT. As protein: CASSIGTGPMNTEAFF.

The V call is TRBV29-1, the J call TRBJ1-2; 10 bases match TRBD1. The CDR3 has 13 residues. With V trimmed by 7 bases and J by 3 bases, 5 bases remained unmatched. From germline, CDR1 is SQVTM and CDR2 ANQGSEA. CDR3 in DNA: TGCAGCGCCGGACAGGGGGTCGACTATGGCTACACCTTC. This translates into CSAGQGVDYGYTF.

The chain has TRBV7-3 and TRBJ2-2; a possible D gene is TRBD1 (7 bases). The germline gives CDR1 SGHTA, CDR2 FQGTGA. The CDR3 loop spans 15 amino acids. The V end lost 5 bases, the J end lost 5 bases, and 15 bases lay between the germline ends. CDR3 region: CASSPRQGLTGELFF. In DNA form, the CDR3 reads TGTGCCAGCAGCCCCAGACAGGGACTGACCGGGGAGCTGTTTTTT.

A word on this clone: This CDR3 is also generated by other DNA sequences in the sample. The chain recombines TRBV7-9 with TRBJ1-1; no reliable D call. Germline CDR1 reads SEHNR; CDR2 reads FQNEAQ (reference sequence). V was pared by 0 bases and J by 0 bases, with 2 bases between. This CDR3 region has 13 residues. Here the CDR3 reads CASSLALNTEAFF. The CDR3 bases are TGTGCCAGCAGCTTAGCGTTGAACACTGAAGCTTTCTTT. Looking up the rest from reference TRBV7-9 and TRBJ1-1 gives the full variable domain: DTGVSQNPRHKITKRGQNVTFRCDPISEHNRLYWYRQTLGQGPEFLTYFQNEAQLEKSRLLSDRFSAERPKGSFSTLEIQRTEQGDSAMYLCASSLALNTEAFFGQGTRLTVV.

The chain joins TRBV5-1 to TRBJ2-3; tentative D call: TRBD2 (5 bases). Trimming shortened V by 3 bases and J by 1 base, and 15 bases separated the two germline ends. CDR1 SGHRS and CDR2 YFSETQ come from the germline V gene. This CDR3 has 16 residues. The CDR3 reads CASSYGDHRGTDTQYF. The CDR3 coding sequence is TGCGCCAGCAGCTACGGGGATCACCGCGGCACAGATACGCAGTATTTT.

For this clone: Additional DNA sequences in this sample encode the identical CDR3. This sequence joins TRBV5-6 and TRBJ1-1; a weak D match, TRBD1 (5 bases). This CDR3 spans 12 amino acids. Trimming left V 5 bases short and J 4 bases short, with 9 bases between. Per germline, CDR1 SGHDT and CDR2 YYEEEE. CDR3 in amino acids: CASSLRGTEAFF. For the CDR3, the DNA is TGTGCCAGCAGTCTTAGGGGCACTGAAGCTTTCTTT.

This clone has just one count. The chain has TRBV9 and TRBJ1-6; no clear D gene. V shed 3 bases and J shed 4 bases, with 5 bases lying between them. Germline values: CDR1 SGDLS, CDR2 YYNGEE. The CDR3 has 13 amino acids. This chain's CDR3 is CASSGSYNSPLHF. The DNA for the CDR3 is TGTGCCAGCAGCGGCTCTTATAATTCACCCCTCCACTTT.